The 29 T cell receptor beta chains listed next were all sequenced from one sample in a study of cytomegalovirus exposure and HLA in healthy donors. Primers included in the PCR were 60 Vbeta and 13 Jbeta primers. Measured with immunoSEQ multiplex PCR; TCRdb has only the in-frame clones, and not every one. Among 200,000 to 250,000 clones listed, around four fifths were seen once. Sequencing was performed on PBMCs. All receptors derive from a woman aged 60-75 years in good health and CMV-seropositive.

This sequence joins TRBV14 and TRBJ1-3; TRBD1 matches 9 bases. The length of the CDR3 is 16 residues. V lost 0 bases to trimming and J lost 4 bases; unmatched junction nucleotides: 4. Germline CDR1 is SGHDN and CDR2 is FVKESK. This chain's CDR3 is CASSQDWTGEGNTIYF. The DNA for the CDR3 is TGTGCCAGCAGCCAAGATTGGACAGGGGAAGGAAACACCATATATTTT.

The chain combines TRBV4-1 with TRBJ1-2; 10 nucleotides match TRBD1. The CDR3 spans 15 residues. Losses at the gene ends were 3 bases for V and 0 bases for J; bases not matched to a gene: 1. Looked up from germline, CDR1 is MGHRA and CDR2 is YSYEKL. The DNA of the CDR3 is TGCGCCAGCAGCCAGACAGGGGGCTCTAACTATGGCTACACCTTC. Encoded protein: CASSQTGGSNYGYTF.

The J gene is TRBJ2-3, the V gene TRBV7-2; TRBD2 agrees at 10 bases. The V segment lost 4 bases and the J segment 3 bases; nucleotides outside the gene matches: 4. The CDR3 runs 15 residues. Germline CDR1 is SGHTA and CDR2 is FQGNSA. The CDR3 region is CASSSIAGGTDTQYF. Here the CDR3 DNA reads TGTGCCAGCAGCTCCATAGCGGGGGGTACAGATACGCAGTATTTT.

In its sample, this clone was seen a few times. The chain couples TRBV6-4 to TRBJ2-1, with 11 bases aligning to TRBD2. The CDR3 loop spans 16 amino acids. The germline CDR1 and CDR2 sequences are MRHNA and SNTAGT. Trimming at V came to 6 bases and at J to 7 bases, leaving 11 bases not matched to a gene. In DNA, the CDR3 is TGTGCCAGCAGCGAATCACCGGGACTAGCGGCAAATGAGCAGTTCTTC. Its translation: CASSESPGLAANEQFF.

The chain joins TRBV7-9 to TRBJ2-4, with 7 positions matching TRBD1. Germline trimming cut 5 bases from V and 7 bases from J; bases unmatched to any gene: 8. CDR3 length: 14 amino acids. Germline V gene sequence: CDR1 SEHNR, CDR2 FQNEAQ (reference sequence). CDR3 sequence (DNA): TGTGCCAGCAGCCCCGGGCAGGGGGTGAACATTCAGTACTTC. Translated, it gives CASSPGQGVNIQYF.

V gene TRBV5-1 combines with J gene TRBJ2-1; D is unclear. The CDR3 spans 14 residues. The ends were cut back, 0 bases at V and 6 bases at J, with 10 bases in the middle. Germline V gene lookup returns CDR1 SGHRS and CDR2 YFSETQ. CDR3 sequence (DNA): TGCGCCAGCAGCTTGGCCGTAGAAACCAATGAGCAGTTCTTC. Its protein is CASSLAVETNEQFF.

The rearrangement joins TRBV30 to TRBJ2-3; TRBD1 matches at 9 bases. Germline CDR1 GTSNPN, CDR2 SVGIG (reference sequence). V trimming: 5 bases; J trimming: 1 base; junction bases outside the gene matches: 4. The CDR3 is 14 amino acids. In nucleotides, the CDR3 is TGTGCCTGGGGCCGGACAGGGGGCACAGATACGCAGTATTTT. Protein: CAWGRTGGTDTQYF.

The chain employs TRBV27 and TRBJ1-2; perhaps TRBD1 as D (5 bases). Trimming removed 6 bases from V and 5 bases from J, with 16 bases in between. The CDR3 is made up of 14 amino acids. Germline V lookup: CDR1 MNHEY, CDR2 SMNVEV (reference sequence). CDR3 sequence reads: CASRQVGGNYGYTF. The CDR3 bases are TGTGCCAGCAGGCAGGTTGGGGGGAATTATGGCTACACCTTC.

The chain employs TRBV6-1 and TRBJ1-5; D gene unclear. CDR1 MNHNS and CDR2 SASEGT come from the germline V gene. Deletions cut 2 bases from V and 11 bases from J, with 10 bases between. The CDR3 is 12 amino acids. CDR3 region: CASSEITETQHF. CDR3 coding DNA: TGTGCCAGCAGTGAAATAACAGAGACCCAGCATTTT.

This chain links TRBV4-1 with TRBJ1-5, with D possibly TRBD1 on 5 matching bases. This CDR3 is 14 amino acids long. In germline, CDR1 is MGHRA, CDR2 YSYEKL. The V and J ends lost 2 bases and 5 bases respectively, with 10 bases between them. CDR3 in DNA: TGCGCCAGCAGCCAACCAGGGAAGGATCAGCCCCAGCATTTT. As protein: CASSQPGKDQPQHF.

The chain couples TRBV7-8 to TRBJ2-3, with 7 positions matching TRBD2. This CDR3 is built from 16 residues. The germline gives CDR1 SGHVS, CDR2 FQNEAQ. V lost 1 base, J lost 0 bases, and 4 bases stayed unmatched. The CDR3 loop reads CASSLEAGPSTDTQYF. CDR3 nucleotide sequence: TGTGCCAGCAGCTTAGAAGCGGGGCCTAGCACAGATACGCAGTATTTT.

CDR3 DNA sequence: TGTGCCAGCGATCAGATGGGACAGCGCACAGATACGCAGTATTTT. Protein product: CASDQMGQRTDTQYF. This chain connects TRBV28 to TRBJ2-3; TRBD1 agrees at 7 bases. Germline assignment: CDR1 MDHEN and CDR2 SYDVKM. The V gene end was trimmed by 8 bases and the J gene end by 1 base; junction bases not matched to a gene: 9. The CDR3 has 15 residues.

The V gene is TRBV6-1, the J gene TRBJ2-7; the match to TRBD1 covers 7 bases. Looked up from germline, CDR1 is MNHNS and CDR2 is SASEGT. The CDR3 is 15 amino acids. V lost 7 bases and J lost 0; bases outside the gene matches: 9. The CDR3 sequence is CASNQGDRDSYEQYF. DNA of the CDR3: TGTGCCAGCAACCAGGGGGATCGGGACTCCTACGAGCAGTACTTC.

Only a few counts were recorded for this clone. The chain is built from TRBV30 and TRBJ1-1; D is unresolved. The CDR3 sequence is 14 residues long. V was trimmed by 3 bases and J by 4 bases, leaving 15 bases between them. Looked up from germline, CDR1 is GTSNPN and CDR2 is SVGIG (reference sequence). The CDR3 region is CAWSPPHVSTEAFF. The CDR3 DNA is TGTGCCTGGAGCCCCCCGCACGTGAGCACTGAAGCTTTCTTT. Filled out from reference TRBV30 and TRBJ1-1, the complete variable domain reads SQTIHQWPATLVQPVGSPLSLECTVEGTSNPNLYWYRQAAGRGLQLLFYSVGIGQISSEVPQNLSASRPQDRQFILSSKKLLLSDSGFYLCAWSPPHVSTEAFFGQGTRLTVV.

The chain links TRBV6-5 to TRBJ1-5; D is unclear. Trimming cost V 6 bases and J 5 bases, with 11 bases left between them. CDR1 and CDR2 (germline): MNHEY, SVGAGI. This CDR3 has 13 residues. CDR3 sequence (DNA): TGTGCCAGCAGAAGCGGACCCCATCAGCCCCAGCATTTT. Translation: CASRSGPHQPQHF.

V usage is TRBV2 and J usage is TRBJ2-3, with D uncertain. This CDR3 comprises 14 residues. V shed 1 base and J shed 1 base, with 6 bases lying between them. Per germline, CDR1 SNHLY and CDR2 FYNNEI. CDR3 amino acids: CASSEVAGTDTQYF. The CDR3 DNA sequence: TGTGCCAGCAGTGAAGTAGCCGGCACAGATACGCAGTATTTT.

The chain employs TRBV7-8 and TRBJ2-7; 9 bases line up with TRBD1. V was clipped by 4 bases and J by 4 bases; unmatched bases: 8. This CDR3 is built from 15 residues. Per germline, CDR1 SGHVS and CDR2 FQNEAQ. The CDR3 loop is CASSSLSQGAYEQYF. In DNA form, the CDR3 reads TGTGCCAGCAGCTCCTTATCACAGGGGGCATACGAGCAGTACTTC.

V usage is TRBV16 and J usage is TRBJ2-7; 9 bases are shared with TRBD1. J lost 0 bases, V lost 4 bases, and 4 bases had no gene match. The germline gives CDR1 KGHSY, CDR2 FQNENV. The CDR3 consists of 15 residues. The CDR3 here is CASSLGTGSSYEQYF. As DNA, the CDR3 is TGTGCCAGCAGCCTTGGGACAGGGAGCTCCTACGAGCAGTACTTC.

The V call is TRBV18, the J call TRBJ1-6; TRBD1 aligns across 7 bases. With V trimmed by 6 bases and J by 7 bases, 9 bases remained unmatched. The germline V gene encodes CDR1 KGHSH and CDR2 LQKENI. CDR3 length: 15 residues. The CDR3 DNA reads TGTGCCAGCTCGCAGAGACAGGGCGGAAATTCACCCCTCCACTTT. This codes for CASSQRQGGNSPLHF.

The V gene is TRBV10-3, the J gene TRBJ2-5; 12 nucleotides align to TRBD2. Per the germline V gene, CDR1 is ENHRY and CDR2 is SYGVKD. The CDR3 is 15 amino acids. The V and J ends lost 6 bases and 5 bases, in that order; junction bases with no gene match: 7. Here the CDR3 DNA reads TGTGCCATCAGGGAAACTAGCGGGGGGTGGGAGACCCAGTACTTC. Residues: CAIRETSGGWETQYF.

The DNA of the CDR3 is TGTGCCAGCAGCTTGGCATCGAACGGAGAGACCCAGTACTTC. Encoded protein: CASSLASNGETQYF. The V and J genes are TRBV5-8 and TRBJ2-5; the D is unclear. The V and J ends lost 0 bases and 4 bases respectively, with 10 bases between them. Germline CDR1 and CDR2: SGHTS and YDEGEE. This CDR3 has 14 residues.

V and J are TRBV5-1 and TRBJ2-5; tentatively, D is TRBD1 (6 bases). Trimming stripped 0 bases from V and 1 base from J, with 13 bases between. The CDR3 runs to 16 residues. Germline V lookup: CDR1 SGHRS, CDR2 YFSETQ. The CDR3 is CASSLVVGGVQETQYF. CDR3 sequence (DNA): TGCGCCAGCAGCTTGGTGGTAGGGGGAGTCCAAGAGACCCAGTACTTC.

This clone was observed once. CDR3 residues: CASSQEQGAMTEAFF. CDR3 sequence (DNA): TGCGCCAGCAGCCAAGAGCAGGGGGCGATGACTGAAGCTTTCTTT. The chain couples TRBV4-3 to TRBJ1-1; TRBD1 matches at 8 bases. Trimming cost V 0 bases and J 5 bases; bases outside gene matches: 5. Germline CDR1 reads LGHNA; CDR2 reads YSLEER. This CDR3 is built from 15 residues.

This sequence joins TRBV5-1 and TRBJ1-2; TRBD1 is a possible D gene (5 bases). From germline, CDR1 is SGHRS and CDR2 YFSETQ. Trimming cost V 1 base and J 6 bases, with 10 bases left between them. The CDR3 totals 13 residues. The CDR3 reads CASSLMGQDGYTF. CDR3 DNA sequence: TGCGCCAGCAGCTTGATGGGGCAGGATGGCTACACCTTC.

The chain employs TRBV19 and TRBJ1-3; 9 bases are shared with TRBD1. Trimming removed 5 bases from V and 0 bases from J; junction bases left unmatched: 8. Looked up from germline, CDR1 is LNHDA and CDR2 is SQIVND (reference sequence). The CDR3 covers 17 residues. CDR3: CASSPGTGSSSGNTIYF. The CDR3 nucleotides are TGTGCCAGTAGTCCAGGGACAGGGTCAAGCTCTGGAAACACCATATATTTT.

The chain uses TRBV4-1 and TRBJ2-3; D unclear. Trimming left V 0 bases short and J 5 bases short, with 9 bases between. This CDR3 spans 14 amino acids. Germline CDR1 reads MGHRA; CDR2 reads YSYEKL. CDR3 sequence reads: CASSQDGQVDTQYF. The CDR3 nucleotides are TGCGCCAGCAGCCAAGATGGGCAGGTAGATACGCAGTATTTT.

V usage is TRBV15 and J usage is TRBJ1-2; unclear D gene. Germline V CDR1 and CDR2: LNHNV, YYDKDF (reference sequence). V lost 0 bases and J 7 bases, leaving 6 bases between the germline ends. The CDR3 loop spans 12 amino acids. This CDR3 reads CATSRDQAGYTF. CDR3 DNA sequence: TGTGCCACCAGCAGAGATCAGGCTGGCTACACCTTC.

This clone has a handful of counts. The CDR3 DNA reads TGTGCCAGCAGTTACGTAGTGACAGCGAACACTGAAGCTTTCTTT. Encoded protein: CASSYVVTANTEAFF. The chain is built from TRBV6-6 and TRBJ1-1; perhaps TRBD1 as D (5 bases). With 2 bases removed from V and 1 base from J, the gap between germline ends came to 11 bases. CDR1 is MNHNY and CDR2 is SVGAGI in the germline V gene (reference sequence). The CDR3 has 15 amino acids.

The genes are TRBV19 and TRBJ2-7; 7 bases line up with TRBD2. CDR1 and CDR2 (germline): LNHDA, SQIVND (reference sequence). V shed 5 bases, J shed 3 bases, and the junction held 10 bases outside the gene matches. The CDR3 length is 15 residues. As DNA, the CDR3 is TGTGCCAGTAGTTCAGATCGGGGCGGGGGCTACGAGCAGTACTTC. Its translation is CASSSDRGGGYEQYF.